Listed here are 20 T cell receptor beta chains from one sample, sequenced in a study of response to subunit inactivated influenza vaccine. TCRdb analysed the RT-PCR reads with MiXCR anew, one entry per CDR3 protein. The repertoire holds a few hundred thousand distinct CDR3 sequences, 21% seen once, with 10% in the top ten. The material sequenced was PBMCs from blood, taken 21 months after vaccination. The receptor set was obtained from a man between 50 and 75 years old who received an inactivated influenza vaccine.

The V gene is TRBV20-1, the J gene TRBJ2-5; 8 nucleotides line up with TRBD2. This CDR3 region has 15 residues. Trimming cost V 3 bases and J 7 bases; bases outside gene matches: 13. Germline CDR1 reads DFQATT; CDR2 reads SNEGSKA (reference sequence). The CDR3 nucleotides read TGCAGTGCTAGCGTAGGAACTAGCGGTTCGGGGACCCAGTACTTC. Protein product: CSASVGTSGSGTQYF.

There are many counts of this clonotype. The chain recombines TRBV10-3 with TRBJ1-4; D is ambiguous. The CDR3 is 13 residues long. Trimming removed 2 bases from V and 5 bases from J, with 6 bases in between. Germline V lookup: CDR1 ENHRY, CDR2 SYGVKD. CDR3 DNA: TGTGCCATCAGTGAGCCAAGAAATGAAAAACTGTTTTTT. It encodes CAISEPRNEKLFF.

The V gene is TRBV6-1, the J gene TRBJ2-7, with D possibly TRBD2 on 5 matching bases. The CDR3 sequence is 14 residues long. V lost 6 bases and J lost 2, with 14 bases in between. Per the germline V gene, CDR1 is MNHNS and CDR2 is SASEGT. CDR3 bases: TGTGCCAGCAGCCGCGGGCTAATAACCTACGAGCAGTACTTC. Its protein is CASSRGLITYEQYF.

This clonotype was seen a handful of times. This chain links TRBV29-1 with TRBJ1-2, with 7 bases that match TRBD1. The J segment lost 1 base and the V segment lost 2 bases, leaving 7 bases of the junction unmatched. Germline CDR1 SQVTM, CDR2 ANQGSEA. The CDR3 is 15 amino acids. CDR3 sequence reads: CSVENIGTVNYGYTF. CDR3 DNA: TGCAGCGTTGAAAATATAGGGACAGTTAACTATGGCTACACCTTC.

The chain is built from TRBV5-6 and TRBJ1-2; 8 bases are shared with TRBD1. CDR3 length: 15 amino acids. Germline lookup yields CDR1 SGHDT and CDR2 YYEEEE. V dropped 4 bases and J dropped 4; count of bases not matched to a gene: 9. The CDR3 DNA sequence: TGTGCCAGCAGCCGCCGGACAGGGAGGACCTATGGCTACACCTTC. Translated: CASSRRTGRTYGYTF.

V usage is TRBV18 and J usage is TRBJ2-5; weak D call: TRBD1 (5 bases). Germline V gene data show CDR1 as KGHSH and CDR2 as LQKENI. CDR3 length: 15 amino acids. Trimming took off 3 bases at V and 5 bases at J, with 16 bases between the two ends. The CDR3 DNA sequence: TGTGCCAGCTCACCGAATCAGCAGGGCGCGGAGACCCAGTACTTC. Translating gives CASSPNQQGAETQYF.

This sequence joins TRBV27 and TRBJ2-1; no firm D call. The CDR3 has 15 amino acids. CDR1 and CDR2 (germline): MNHEY, SMNVEV (reference sequence). The V and J ends lost 7 bases and 0 bases respectively, with 13 bases between them. CDR3 sequence: CASTRGVSSYNEQFF. Written as DNA, the CDR3 is TGTGCCAGCACCCGTGGCGTAAGCTCCTACAATGAGCAGTTCTTC.

V usage is TRBV6-2 or TRBV6-3 and J usage is TRBJ1-6; D is perhaps TRBD1 (6 bases). CDR1 is MNHEY and CDR2 is SVGEGT in the germline V gene. Trimming stripped 6 bases from V and 7 bases from J, with 16 bases between. The CDR3 contains 15 residues. The CDR3 protein is CASRPTTGRNSPLHF. CDR3 bases: TGTGCCAGCAGACCTACAACAGGGAGGAATTCACCCCTCCACTTT.

This clonotype was counted between two and nine times. V and J are TRBV15 and TRBJ2-3; no reliable D call. Trimming left V 0 bases short and J 2 bases short, with 18 bases between. Germline V gene sequence: CDR1 LNHNV, CDR2 YYDKDF (reference sequence). The CDR3 extends over 18 amino acids. CDR3 DNA sequence: TGTGCCACCAGCAGAGATTTGTCCCTGGGAAGTCCCACAGATACGCAGTATTTT. Protein: CATSRDLSLGSPTDTQYF.

This rearrangement joins TRBV29-1 to TRBJ2-4; 7 bases align to TRBD2. V shed 4 bases, J shed 3 bases, and the junction held 9 bases outside the gene matches. CDR1 and CDR2 (germline): SQVTM, ANQGSEA. The CDR3 totals 15 residues. In DNA form, the CDR3 reads TGCAGCGTTGGGGTTAGCGGGTTAGGCAAAAACATTCAGTACTTC. Translating it yields CSVGVSGLGKNIQYF.

This clonotype was counted a few times. The J gene is TRBJ1-1, the V gene TRBV7-2; unclear D gene. CDR1 is SGHTA and CDR2 is FQGNSA in the germline V gene. The CDR3 spans 13 residues. V dropped 8 bases and J dropped 1 base, with 11 bases sitting between them. The CDR3 sequence: CASLGFGNTEAFF. The CDR3 DNA is TGTGCCAGCCTTGGCTTTGGGAACACTGAAGCTTTCTTT.

The rearrangement links TRBV14 to TRBJ2-2; the D gene is possibly TRBD1 (5 bases). With 2 bases removed from V and 8 bases from J, the gap between germline ends came to 6 bases. Germline-derived CDR1 and CDR2 are SGHDN and FVKESK. The CDR3 is made up of 12 amino acids. CDR3 protein: CASSQRTGELFF. CDR3 nucleotides: TGTGCCAGCAGCCAACGGACAGGGGAGCTGTTTTTT.

This clonotype was observed many times. This sequence joins TRBV12-3 or TRBV12-4 and TRBJ1-2; weak D call: TRBD1 (5 bases). The CDR3 totals 13 residues. V lost 3 bases and J 8 bases, leaving 13 bases between the germline ends. The CDR3 bases are TGTGCCAGCAGTTTTCACGGTGGGGGAGGCTACACCTTC. Translated, it gives CASSFHGGGGYTF.

The rearrangement joins TRBV7-6 to TRBJ2-1; TRBD1 agrees at 8 bases. V trimming: 2 bases; J trimming: 0 bases; junction bases outside the gene matches: 9. The CDR3 totals 18 residues. CDR1 and CDR2 from the germline V gene are SGHVS and FNYEAQ. The CDR3 nucleotides are TGTGCCAGCAGCTTATCACAGGGGGACCCCAGCTCCTACAATGAGCAGTTCTTC. Its translation is CASSLSQGDPSSYNEQFF.

This clonotype was observed a handful of times. The J gene is TRBJ2-7, the V gene TRBV3-1, with D unresolved. Deletions cut 1 base from V and 5 bases from J, with 12 bases between. The CDR3 consists of 14 residues. From germline, CDR1 is LGHDT and CDR2 YNNKEL (reference sequence). CDR3: CASSQGQSPHEQYF. The CDR3 DNA sequence: TGTGCCAGCAGCCAAGGGCAAAGTCCCCACGAGCAGTACTTC.

This chain links TRBV29-1 with TRBJ1-5; D might be TRBD1 (5 bases). V was pared by 4 bases and J by 5 bases, with 15 bases between. The CDR3 sequence is 14 residues long. Germline V lookup: CDR1 SQVTM, CDR2 ANQGSEA. As DNA, the CDR3 is TGCAGCGTTGTAGGGGCCGGGGTAGATCAGCCCCAGCATTTT. This encodes CSVVGAGVDQPQHF.

This clonotype was counted between two and nine times. V gene TRBV10-3 combines with J gene TRBJ1-2; 7 bases align to TRBD1. Germline assignment: CDR1 ENHRY and CDR2 SYGVKD. V dropped 6 bases and J dropped 4; count of bases not matched to a gene: 5. The CDR3 totals 13 residues. CDR3 sequence: CAISSGQVYGYTF. The CDR3 nucleotides are TGTGCCATCAGCAGTGGACAGGTCTATGGCTACACCTTC.

This rearrangement joins TRBV29-1 to TRBJ1-1; 7 bases map to TRBD1. Germline V gene data show CDR1 as SQVTM and CDR2 as ANQGSEA. J gave up 0 bases and V 5 bases, and 3 bases lay outside the gene matches. The CDR3 has 13 amino acids. In DNA form, the CDR3 reads TGCAGCGTTTCACAGGGGATGAACACTGAAGCTTTCTTT. Protein product: CSVSQGMNTEAFF.

This clonotype occurred a few times. This chain uses TRBV10-3 with TRBJ1-2, with D possibly matching TRBD1 (5 bases). Germline V gene lookup returns CDR1 ENHRY and CDR2 SYGVKD. This CDR3 has 15 residues. The ends were cut back, 4 bases at V and 0 bases at J, with 12 bases in the middle. The CDR3 sequence: CAISAAGEANYGYTF. For the CDR3, the DNA is TGTGCCATCAGTGCAGCGGGGGAAGCTAACTATGGCTACACCTTC.

This clonotype has more than one count but fewer than ten. V usage is TRBV27 and J usage is TRBJ1-2; no clear D. CDR1 MNHEY and CDR2 SMNVEV come from the germline V gene (reference sequence). V was pared by 2 bases and J by 7 bases, with 17 bases between. This CDR3 region has 15 residues. CDR3 region: CASSLSFDVYGGYTF. The CDR3 DNA sequence: TGTGCCAGCAGTTTAAGTTTTGATGTCTATGGTGGCTACACCTTC.